This T cell receptor (beta chain) derives from a study of blood T cell repertoires in COVID-19. The germline V gene has CDR1 MNHEY and CDR2 SVGEGT. The trim removed 6 bases at V and 4 bases at J, leaving 2 bases unmatched. The CDR3 is 13 amino acids. The assay was immunoSEQ multiplex PCR, and TCRdb's table has in-frame clones only and misses some. The table has hundreds of thousands of clones, around 87% seen once. The origin of this receptor is a woman aged 50 to 65 who had recovered from COVID-19. Sequencing used peripheral blood. The genes are TRBV6-2 or TRBV6-3 and TRBJ1-2, with 10 bases aligning to TRBD1. CDR3 in DNA: TGTGCCAGCAGCCGGACAGGGGGCTATGGCTACACCTTC. It translates to CASSRTGGYGYTF.